A single sample gave rise to the 17 T cell receptor beta chains below, sequenced in a study of CD8+ T cells in alopecia areata. Extracted RNA was reverse transcribed into cDNA, the sequencing template. Profiled with immunoSEQ multiplex PCR; TCRdb holds only in-frame clones, not every one. The sample records 110,000 to 150,000 clones, roughly 53% being singletons. The specimen comprised CD4+ T cells sorted from blood, sampled at week 0. Receptors were obtained from a human donor with alopecia areata.

This clone was observed a few times. The rearrangement links TRBV29-1 to TRBJ1-2; no firm D call. The germline V gene encodes CDR1 SQVTM and CDR2 ANQGSEA. V was cut by 1 base and J by 6 bases, with 12 bases left in between. The CDR3 has 13 amino acids. The DNA for the CDR3 is TGCAGCGTTGAAGGGGATAACGAGAATGGCTACACCTTC. Its translation is CSVEGDNENGYTF.

This clone was seen more than once but under ten times. The gene calls are TRBV7-2 and TRBJ1-6, with a weak D call TRBD1 (6 bases). V was trimmed by 5 bases and J by 8 bases, leaving 16 bases between them. The length of the CDR3 is 15 residues. CDR1 SGHTA and CDR2 FQGNSA come from the germline V gene. The CDR3 nucleotides read TGTGCCAGCAGCGCACACAGGGTGGAGGATTCACCCCTCCACTTT. Translation: CASSAHRVEDSPLHF.

The chain uses TRBV18 and TRBJ2-3, with D tentatively TRBD1 (6 bases). V was shortened by 4 bases and J by 0 bases, with 11 bases between the two germline ends. This CDR3 is 15 amino acids long. Per the germline V gene, CDR1 is KGHSH and CDR2 is LQKENI. The DNA of the CDR3 is TGTGCCAGCTCACTACAGGGCCCTAGCACAGATACGCAGTATTTT. Protein sequence: CASSLQGPSTDTQYF.

For this clone: A read error may produce the germline difference seen at one junction end. Within the sample, other DNA sequences also encode this same CDR3. The V and J genes are TRBV7-7 and TRBJ2-5, with D possibly TRBD1 on 5 matching bases. Germline CDR1 is SSHAT and CDR2 is FNYEAQ (reference sequence). This CDR3 contains 13 residues. CDR3 residues: CASSLERGETQYF. Here the CDR3 DNA reads TGTGCTAGCAGCTTAGAAAGGGGAGAGACCCAGTACTTC.

J is TRBJ1-2 and V is TRBV19; D is unclear. The CDR3 has 13 residues. Germline CDR1 reads LNHDA; CDR2 reads SQIVND (reference sequence). V gave up 4 bases and J gave up 8 bases, with 14 bases separating them. CDR3 protein: CASSTLYLGGYTF. CDR3 DNA: TGTGCCAGTAGTACCCTTTATCTGGGCGGCTACACCTTC.

This clone was detected once. This chain connects TRBV6-5 to TRBJ2-7; possible D gene TRBD1, 6 bases. Germline CDR1 is MNHEY and CDR2 is SVGAGI. The CDR3 length is 14 residues. Trimming pared 7 bases from V and 2 bases from J, leaving 15 bases between. The CDR3 region has the DNA TGTGCCAGCAAAAACAGGGTGGATGCCTACGAGCAGTACTTC. Translation: CASKNRVDAYEQYF.

This clone appeared a few times. The CDR3 spells CASSPAGLSSPLHF. CDR3 sequence (DNA): TGTGCCAGCAGCCCCGCGGGCCTGAGCTCACCCCTCCACTTT. This chain connects TRBV7-9 to TRBJ1-6; the D is unclear. This CDR3 contains 14 residues. V lost 5 bases to trimming and J lost 10 bases, with 15 bases between them. From germline, CDR1 is SEHNR and CDR2 FQNEAQ (reference sequence).

This clone has a count of ten or more. The chain uses TRBV10-3 and TRBJ2-1; 13 positions match TRBD2. V lost 2 bases to trimming and J lost 4 bases; unmatched junction nucleotides: 8. Germline V gives CDR1 ENHRY, CDR2 SYGVKD. This CDR3 is built from 18 residues. This CDR3 is CAISERRTSGGVYNEQFF. The CDR3 nucleotides are TGTGCCATCAGTGAGCGACGGACTAGCGGGGGCGTATACAATGAGCAGTTCTTC.

This rearrangement joins TRBV5-6 to TRBJ1-6; no definite D call. The V and J ends lost 3 bases and 7 bases respectively, with 11 bases between them. CDR1 is SGHDT, CDR2 YYEEEE, per germline. CDR3 length: 14 amino acids. This CDR3 reads CASSSDGENSPLHF. DNA of the CDR3: TGTGCCAGCAGCTCCGACGGGGAGAATTCACCCCTCCACTTT.

Remarks on this clone: Other DNA sequences within the sample encode an identical CDR3. The chain has TRBV25-1 and TRBJ1-2, with 8 bases aligning to TRBD1. The CDR3 covers 13 residues. J gave up 5 bases and V 4 bases, and 3 bases lay outside the gene matches. Germline V gives CDR1 MGHDK, CDR2 SYGVNS. In DNA, the CDR3 is TGTGCCAGCAGTGTCGGACAGGGTTATGGCTACACCTTC. It specifies CASSVGQGYGYTF.

This rearrangement joins TRBV4-3 to TRBJ1-2; TRBD1 might be the D (5 bases). The CDR3 covers 15 residues. Germline V lookup: CDR1 LGHNA, CDR2 YSLEER. Trimming pared 2 bases from V and 8 bases from J, leaving 18 bases between. The CDR3 coding sequence is TGCGCCAGCAGCCAACCAAGCCGACAGCGCGGCGGCTACACCTTC. This translates into CASSQPSRQRGGYTF.

The chain joins TRBV29-1 to TRBJ1-5, with D unclear. CDR1 is SQVTM, CDR2 ANQGSEA, per germline. The CDR3 length is 13 residues. V lost 4 bases to trimming and J lost 0 bases, with 7 bases between them. In nucleotides, the CDR3 is TGCAGCGTTGGTGAGAGTAGCAATCAGCCCCAGCATTTT. It translates to CSVGESSNQPQHF.

This clone was observed a single time. CDR3 in DNA: TGCAGCCCGGGAGACGGACAAGAGACCCAGTACTTC. It is translated as CSPGDGQETQYF. The chain recombines TRBV29-1 with TRBJ2-5; TRBD2 is a possible D gene (6 bases). Germline-derived CDR1 and CDR2 are SQVTM and ANQGSEA. V was pared by 8 bases and J by 2 bases, with 12 bases between. The CDR3 runs to 12 residues.

The V gene is TRBV4-1, the J gene TRBJ1-6; weak D call: TRBD1 (6 bases). This CDR3 comprises 14 residues. Looked up from germline, CDR1 is MGHRA and CDR2 is YSYEKL. Trimming left V 4 bases short and J 8 bases short, with 12 bases between. Written as DNA, the CDR3 is TGCGCCAGCAGCCCCCGGACAGCCCATTCACCCCTCCACTTT. Translated: CASSPRTAHSPLHF.

This rearrangement joins TRBV5-1 to TRBJ2-2; TRBD1 agrees at 7 bases. V shed 4 bases and J 3 bases; nucleotides not matched to a gene: 3. The CDR3 contains 14 residues. Per the germline V gene, CDR1 is SGHRS and CDR2 is YFSETQ. CDR3 coding DNA: TGCGCCAGCAGCCCTGGGACAGACACCGGGGAGCTGTTTTTT. This sequence encodes CASSPGTDTGELFF.

The sample holds one count of this clone. This chain connects TRBV2 to TRBJ1-4; D not certain. CDR3 length equals 14 residues. Trimming left V 3 bases short and J 7 bases short, with 12 bases between. Germline V CDR1 and CDR2: SNHLY, FYNNEI. CDR3 bases: TGTGCCAGCAGTGATGTCCCGGGAGGTGAAAAACTGTTTTTT. This sequence encodes CASSDVPGGEKLFF.

V usage is TRBV14 and J usage is TRBJ2-3; unclear D gene. Germline CDR1 is SGHDN and CDR2 is FVKESK. Trimming left V 1 base short and J 10 bases short, with 12 bases between. The CDR3 is 13 amino acids. The CDR3 DNA reads TGTGCCAGCAGCCAAGCCGACTCTGCCGCGCAGTATTTT. Protein sequence: CASSQADSAAQYF.